The rows below give T cell receptor beta chains drawn from one sample of a study of blood T cell repertoires in COVID-19. Sequencing was performed with immunoSEQ multiplex PCR; in TCRdb, only in-frame clones are kept and a portion is missing. The table shows about 50,000 clones, with about four fifths occurring only once. Sequencing input: peripheral blood. The receptors here all came from a human donor in a cohort sampled during active COVID-19. Both conserved end residues are part of each CDR3. A D gene is named only where the DNA matches it firmly. A clone size is listed for some rows: how often the clone was seen (once, few, many), or a class if it is expanded.

-,TRBV7-9,17,-,TRBJ2-6,CLLSPIRSGSGANVLTF,TGCTTATTAAGTCCGATTAGGAGTGGGTCTGGGGCCAACGTCCTGACTTTC
TRBD2,TRBV30,11,-,TRBJ2-1,CAWGTRLRQFF,TGTGCCTGGGGGACTAGATTGAGACAGTTCTTC
TRBD2,TRBV29-1,12,-,TRBJ2-3,CSVVRGGDTQYF,TGCAGCGTTGTGCGGGGGGGAGATACGCAGTATTTT
-,TRBV4-2,17,-,TRBJ2-1,CASSQDFRRVLDNEQFF,TGTGCCAGCAGCCAAGATTTTCGCAGGGTCTTAGACAATGAGCAGTTCTTC
-,TRBV14,21,-,TRBJ2-7,CASSQGKVGTAGIRSSYEQYF,TGTGCCAGCAGCCAAGGGAAGGTGGGGACGGCGGGAATAAGAAGCTCCTACGAGCAGTACTTC
-,TRBV9,12,-,TRBJ1-2,CASSGSFYGYTF,TGTGCCAGCAGTGGGAGTTTCTATGGCTACACCTTC
-,TRBV2,13,-,TRBJ1-2,CASRAGGAYGYTF,TGTGCCAGCAGAGCCGGAGGGGCCTATGGCTACACCTTC
TRBD1,TRBV5-6,12,once,TRBJ2-7,CASSQTGYEQYF,TGTGCCAGCAGCCAGACAGGGTACGAGCAGTACTTC
TRBD1,TRBV19,18,-,TRBJ1-1,CASSLAGTGGRRDTEAFF,TGTGCCAGTAGCCTAGCCGGGACAGGGGGTCGTAGGGACACTGAAGCTTTCTTT
-,TRBV19,19,few,TRBJ1-5,CASSIDQRDAWGLRAPQHF,TGTGCCAGTAGTATAGATCAGAGAGATGCGTGGGGACTTCGGGCGCCCCAGCATTTT
-,TRBV4-1,14,-,TRBJ2-2,CASSQVPGAGELFF,TGCGCCAGCAGCCAAGTACCAGGCGCCGGGGAGCTGTTTTTT
TRBD2,TRBV10-2,11,-,TRBJ2-5,CASGGGGTQYF,TGCGCCAGCGGCGGCGGGGGGACCCAGTACTTC
TRBD1,TRBV19,14,-,TRBJ2-7,CASTTGTGAYEQYF,TGTGCCAGTACTACCGGGACAGGGGCCTACGAGCAGTACTTC
-,TRBV5-1,14,-,TRBJ2-5,CASTFSGMGETQYF,TGCGCCAGCACCTTTAGCGGAATGGGGGAGACCCAGTACTTC
TRBD2,TRBV30,13,-,TRBJ2-1,CAWKRSGVNEQFF,TGTGCCTGGAAGCGTAGCGGGGTCAATGAGCAGTTCTTC
-,TRBV30,14,-,TRBJ1-2,CAWSVRGGSYGYTF,TGTGCCTGGAGTGTACGTGGAGGTTCCTATGGCTACACCTTC
TRBD2,TRBV5-1,14,-,TRBJ2-1,CASSPGTSGNEQFF,TGCGCCAGCAGCCCCGGGACTAGCGGCAATGAGCAGTTCTTC
TRBD1,TRBV25-1,13,-,TRBJ1-2,CASHAGTGGGYTF,TGTGCCAGCCATGCCGGGACAGGGGGCGGCTACACCTTC
-,TRBV5-3,14,-,TRBJ2-6,CARNGKPGANVLTF,TGTGCCAGAAACGGGAAGCCTGGGGCCAACGTCCTGACTTTC
TRBD1,TRBV9,17,-,TRBJ1-1,CASSATGTGSMNTEAFF,TGTGCCAGCAGCGCAACCGGGACAGGCTCAATGAACACTGAAGCTTTCTTT
-,TRBV23-1,14,once,TRBJ1-5,CASFLSGSPLMQHF,TGCGCCAGCTTCCTCTCAGGATCCCCCCTAATGCAGCATTTT
TRBD1,TRBV13,16,-,TRBJ2-6,CASGDRGFSGANVLTF,TGTGCCAGCGGGGACAGGGGCTTCTCTGGGGCCAACGTCCTGACTTTC
-,TRBV30,15,-,TRBJ1-4,CAWSVRTAINEKLFF,TGTGCCTGGAGTGTACGGACAGCAATTAATGAAAAACTGTTTTTT
-,TRBV18,16,-,TRBJ2-3,CASSPWEWRSTDTQYF,TGTGCCAGCTCACCATGGGAGTGGAGGAGCACAGATACGCAGTATTTT
-,TRBV7-2,13,-,TRBJ1-5,CASRASGTKPQHF,TGTGCCAGCCGCGCATCAGGGACTAAGCCCCAGCATTTT
TRBD2,TRBV19,16,-,TRBJ2-3,CASRIHETGGVDTQYF,TGTGCCAGTAGGATCCATGAGACCGGGGGGGTAGATACGCAGTATTTT
-,TRBV11-2,17,-,TRBJ2-2,CASSPRRGGANTGELFF,TGTGCCAGCAGCCCCCGCCGTGGGGGCGCGAACACCGGGGAGCTGTTTTTT
TRBD1,TRBV6-5,13,-,TRBJ2-7,CASSRTGIYEQYF,TGTGCCAGCAGCAGGACAGGGATCTACGAGCAGTACTTC
-,TRBV5-5,13,-,TRBJ1-1,CASSLRVNTEAFF,TGTGCCAGCAGCTTGCGGGTGAACACTGAAGCTTTCTTT
TRBD1,TRBV5-4,13,once,TRBJ2-3,CASSLDGTGTQYF,TGTGCCAGCAGCTTGGACGGGACAGGTACGCAGTATTTT
-,TRBV30,11,few,TRBJ2-7,CAWSPQAGQYF,TGTGCCTGGAGTCCACAGGCCGGGCAGTACTTC
-,TRBV9,17,-,TRBJ1-2,CASSVGDGQLFNYGYTF,TGTGCCAGCAGCGTCGGCGATGGACAGCTTTTTAACTATGGCTACACCTTC
TRBD1,TRBV6-5,13,-,TRBJ1-6,CASTRDRGSPLHF,TGTGCCAGCACTCGGGACAGGGGTTCACCCCTCCACTTT
-,TRBV5-5,16,few,TRBJ1-5,CASSLEPVAGNQPQHF,TGTGCCAGCAGCTTGGAGCCGGTCGCTGGCAATCAGCCCCAGCATTTT
TRBD1,TRBV5-1,14,-,TRBJ2-2,CASSQGQRGQELFF,TGCGCCAGCAGCCAGGGACAGAGGGGCCAGGAGCTGTTTTTT
TRBD1,TRBV2,16,-,TRBJ2-1,CASSVGTGGVYNEQFF,TGTGCCAGCAGTGTGGGGACAGGGGGCGTCTACAATGAGCAGTTCTTC
TRBD2,TRBV7-8,16,-,TRBJ2-7,CASSYSVTSGSYEQYF,TGTGCCAGCAGCTATAGCGTGACTAGCGGCTCCTACGAGCAGTACTTC
-,TRBV7-9,13,-,TRBJ1-1,CASSIQGSDEAFF,TGTGCCAGCAGCATTCAGGGGAGTGATGAAGCTTTCTTT
-,TRBV10-3,13,once,TRBJ2-3,CAISEQGTDTQYF,TGTGCCATCAGTGAGCAGGGCACAGATACGCAGTATTTT
-,TRBV10-2,12,-,TRBJ1-5,CASSEWEGPQHF,TGCGCCAGCAGTGAGTGGGAGGGCCCCCAGCATTTT